A single sample is the source of the 5 T cell receptor beta chains below, sequenced in a study of blood T cell repertoires in COVID-19. Assay: immunoSEQ multiplex PCR; the TCRdb copy retains only in-frame clones and omits some. The sample lists about 82,000 clones, around four fifths occurring once. The sequenced sample was peripheral blood. These receptors all stem from an older man with active or convalescent COVID-19.

The chain has TRBV21-1 and TRBJ2-1; the D call in the table, TRBD1, was not verified against the DNA. TRBV21-1 has pseudogene status. The CDR3 runs 17 residues. This chain's CDR3 is CASSPRAWDRGLNEQFF. CDR3 bases: TGTGCCAGCAGCCCACGAGCGTGGGACAGGGGGCTCAATGAGCAGTTCTTC.

The chain carries TRBV9 and TRBJ1-2; D remains ambiguous. The germline CDR1 and CDR2 sequences are SGDLS and YYNGEE. Trimming removed 0 bases at V and 5 bases at J, with 5 bases between. The length of the CDR3 is 12 residues. The CDR3 is CASSVATYGYTF. CDR3 coding DNA: TGTGCCAGCAGCGTAGCTACGTATGGCTACACCTTC.

The V gene is TRBV28, the J gene TRBJ1-5; D gene unclear. The CDR3 contains 14 residues. V lost 2 bases, J lost 6 bases, and 11 bases lay in between. CDR1 and CDR2 (germline): MDHEN, SYDVKM. CDR3 in amino acids: CASSLVQAGQPQHF. The CDR3 coding sequence is TGTGCCAGCAGTTTAGTGCAGGCGGGTCAGCCCCAGCATTTT.

V and J are TRBV29-1 and TRBJ1-2, with 7 bases matching TRBD1. The ends lost 7 bases at V and 8 bases at J; junction bases unmatched: 19. CDR3 length equals 15 residues. Germline V gene data show CDR1 as SQVTM and CDR2 as ANQGSEA. The CDR3 region is CSATSRDSVLWGYTF. The DNA of the CDR3 is TGCAGCGCAACAAGCCGGGACAGCGTATTATGGGGCTACACCTTC.

This clone showed up just a few times. J is TRBJ2-5 and V is TRBV5-1, with D possibly matching TRBD2 (5 bases). CDR3 length: 15 residues. CDR1 and CDR2 from the germline V gene are SGHRS and YFSETQ. Trimming removed 3 bases at V and 5 bases at J, with 17 bases between. The CDR3 DNA follows: TGCGCCAGCAGCTGGCCACGGAGGACGGGGGAGACCCAGTACTTC. This translates into CASSWPRRTGETQYF.